The source of this T cell receptor (beta chain) is a study of T cell repertoires in cytomegalovirus infection. Notes on this clonotype: Possible read error: a much larger clone is one base away.

The CDR3 contains 17 residues. Germline assignment: CDR1 SGHTA and CDR2 FQGNSA. After removal of 1 base from V and 2 bases from J, the junction contained 9 bases not matched to a gene. One entry per CDR3 protein, called by TCRdb with MiXCR from the reads. This sample carries about 250,000 distinct CDR3 sequences, 9% to 15% of them seen once, and the ten largest clones take 1.5% to 2%. Sequencing input: PBMCs. This sequence joins TRBV7-2 and TRBJ2-3; 7 bases are shared with TRBD2. The clonotype originates from a human donor in good health (CMV status not recorded). Some clones in this sample may be carry-over from other donors' samples. The CDR3 region is CASSLVTGGLYTDTQYF. The CDR3 DNA is TGTGCCAGCAGCTTAGTTACCGGGGGGTTATACACAGATACGCAGTATTTT.